This section outlines one T cell receptor (beta chain) sequence together with its context. Its antigen is as yet unknown. This record belongs to a study of OX40 agonist ivuxolimab in advanced cancers. The overall study: Three patients responded partially, comprising one with hepatocellular carcinoma and two with cutaneous melanoma. Findings of the study overall: Clones of CD4+ and CD8+ blood T cells grew by week 6 at doses of 0.1 to 3.0 mg/kg. With doses of 0.1-3.0 mg/kg, partial responders showed among the lowest clonal expansion. Relative to CD4+, CD8+ T cells held more expanded clones on average.

Profiling relied on immunoSEQ multiplex PCR, and the TCRdb table lists in-frame clones only, not all of them. Of tens of thousands of clones detected, more than 85% appear once; the ten largest clones hold around 2.5%. V was shortened by 0 bases and J by 4 bases, with 13 bases between the two germline ends. The CDR3 loop spans 16 amino acids. This clonotype was obtained from an adult with an advanced solid tumor such as melanoma, head and neck, liver or kidney cancer. The chain recombines TRBV23-1 with TRBJ1-5; tentative D call: TRBD1 (5 bases). TRBV23-1 counts as an open reading frame of uncertain function. The sample consisted of CD4+ or CD8+ T cells sorted from blood, taken in a trial of the OX40 agonist ivuxolimab. The CDR3 coding sequence is TGCGCCAGCAGTCAATCCGGGGCAGGGTTAAATCAGCCCCAGCATTTT. This encodes CASSQSGAGLNQPQHF.